The sample holds many counts of the clone carrying this TCR beta chain. The antigen remains undetermined. The CDR3 runs 14 residues. The germline V gene has CDR1 SGHRS and CDR2 YFSETQ. V was cut by 3 bases and J by 2 bases, with 11 bases left in between. Synthesis of cDNA used 5'RACE (with 10-nucleotide random UMIs). Using its own MiXCR run on the 5' RACE reads, TCRdb lists one record per CDR3 protein. The sample yields around 67,000 distinct CDR3 sequences, less than 5.5% seen once. It was from 2 million PBMCs stored at -80 C that the unsorted libraries were obtained. The sample belongs to a study of neurological immune-mediated disorders. Study conclusions and caveats: Phylogenetic grouping assigned the repertoires of 18 of 34 multiple sclerosis patients to one related-CDR3 cluster, which constitutes a possible signature.

The specimen sequenced was PBMCs. This chain uses TRBV5-1 with TRBJ1-2; D uncertain. This receptor was taken from a man aged 18 to 30 with multiple sclerosis. CDR3 in DNA: TGCGCCAGCAGCTATAGAGGAGAAAACTATGGCTACACCTTC. Its translation: CASSYRGENYGYTF.